The clone carrying this T cell receptor beta chain was picked up one time. The data were taken from a study of cytomegalovirus exposure and HLA in healthy donors. This CDR3 region has 19 residues. The V and J ends lost 4 bases and 1 base respectively, with 27 bases between them. Looked up from germline, CDR1 is SQVTM and CDR2 is ANQGSEA. PCR used 60 Vbeta primers and 13 Jbeta primers. TCRdb's copy holds only in-frame clones and misses some; the assay was immunoSEQ multiplex PCR. The sample has more than 150,000 clones, about 82% seen once; the top ten hold under 2%. The chain links TRBV29-1 to TRBJ2-3; D possibly corresponds to TRBD2 (6 bases). The sequence was collected from a woman aged 25 to 39 in good health and CMV-seronegative. The sequenced material came from PBMCs. This chain's CDR3 is CSVANPAWRRGWGTDTQYF. The CDR3 DNA is TGCAGCGTTGCGAATCCGGCGTGGAGGAGGGGATGGGGCACAGATACGCAGTATTTT.